This T cell receptor beta chain derives from a study of cytomegalovirus exposure and HLA in healthy donors. Study in general: A data release that came early held approximately 92 million unique TCRs from HLA-typed donors.

In the case of this clone: Its specificity is unknown.

The CDR3 extends over 14 amino acids. Germline V CDR1 and CDR2: GTSNPN, SVGIG (reference sequence). The V end lost 0 bases, the J end lost 3 bases, and 11 bases lay between the germline ends. Notes on the study in general: In a later analysis, a genetic analysis reported fewer productive-TCR N-insertions in an Asian-associated ancestry cluster than the cohort average. In a later analysis, HLA-associated beta chains showed higher expansion and lower generation probabilities than comparable chains.

Primers for the PCR totalled 60 Vbeta and 13 Jbeta. Using immunoSEQ multiplex PCR, the repertoire was profiled, and TCRdb retains in-frame clones only, with some absent. The profile shows around 20,000 clones, less than 85% of them singletons. V and J are TRBV30 and TRBJ1-1; tentatively, D is TRBD1 (5 bases). The sequenced material came from PBMCs. The sequence was collected from a human donor in good health. This CDR3 reads CAWSVVGTYTEAFF. For the CDR3, the DNA is TGTGCCTGGAGTGTTGTGGGGACTTACACTGAAGCTTTCTTT.